Presented here are 6 T cell receptor beta chains from one specimen sequenced in a study of blood T cell repertoires in COVID-19. The table came from immunoSEQ multiplex PCR; TCRdb's copy has only in-frame clones and leaves some out. The sample includes 450,000 to 500,000 clones, 70% to 90% of them seen just once. Sequenced input: peripheral blood. These receptors were collected from a human donor in a cohort sampled during active COVID-19.

V gene TRBV5-1 combines with J gene TRBJ2-1; 8 nucleotides align to TRBD2. This CDR3 is built from 15 residues. Trimming cost V 7 bases and J 4 bases; bases outside gene matches: 10. Germline CDR1 reads SGHRS; CDR2 reads YFSETQ. This chain's CDR3 is CASEGEASGYNEQFF. The CDR3 DNA follows: TGCGCCAGCGAAGGGGAGGCTAGCGGGTACAATGAGCAGTTCTTC.

The rearrangement uses TRBV5-1 and TRBJ2-5, with 10 positions matching TRBD2. The CDR3 loop spans 14 amino acids. Germline-derived CDR1 and CDR2 are SGHRS and YFSETQ. The V and J ends lost 7 bases and 5 bases, in that order; junction bases with no gene match: 8. DNA for the CDR3: TGCGCCAGCGGGAGCGGGAGGGCCGTTGAGACCCAGTACTTC. Translation: CASGSGRAVETQYF.

This clone was seen a few times. The chain employs TRBV30 and TRBJ1-5; 11 positions agree with TRBD1. The CDR3 has 15 amino acids. V lost 0 bases, J lost 7 bases, and 5 bases stayed unmatched. The germline gives CDR1 GTSNPN, CDR2 SVGIG (reference sequence). DNA for the CDR3: TGTGCCTGGAGTGTACTTGGACAGGGGGCCCAGCCCCAGCATTTT. Protein product: CAWSVLGQGAQPQHF.

The chain links TRBV27 to TRBJ2-7; 9 nucleotides agree with TRBD1. Looked up from germline, CDR1 is MNHEY and CDR2 is SMNVEV (reference sequence). Trimming cost V 3 bases and J 3 bases; bases outside gene matches: 3. This CDR3 spans 14 amino acids. This CDR3 is CASSFRDRVYEQYF. DNA of the CDR3: TGTGCCAGCAGTTTTCGGGACAGGGTCTACGAGCAGTACTTC.

This rearrangement joins TRBV7-9 to TRBJ1-2; possible D gene TRBD1, 5 bases. Germline V gene lookup returns CDR1 SEHNR and CDR2 FQNEAQ (reference sequence). The germline V and J ends were trimmed by 3 bases and 5 bases, with 16 bases remaining between them. The CDR3 runs to 15 residues. The CDR3 loop is CASSLMGQAAYGYTF. As DNA, the CDR3 is TGTGCCAGCAGCTTGATGGGGCAGGCGGCATATGGCTACACCTTC.

The V gene is TRBV16, the J gene TRBJ1-3; D gene unclear. The V and J ends lost 2 bases and 6 bases respectively, with 23 bases between them. Germline V lookup: CDR1 KGHSY, CDR2 FQNENV. This CDR3 has 18 amino acids. The CDR3, as DNA: TGTGCCAGCAGCCAACACCCCTCCAGGATAGACCTGGAAAACACCATATATTTT. It specifies CASSQHPSRIDLENTIYF.